The rows below give T cell receptor beta chains drawn from one sample of a study of shared clonotypes between healthy human individuals. TCRdb keeps only in-frame clones here, not all; method: immunoSEQ multiplex PCR. The top ten clones hold under 2% of a sample with about 710,000 clones, 55% to 80% of them seen once. The sequenced sample was memory CD4+ T cells sorted from blood. The receptors here all came from a woman younger than 45 in good health. The CDR3 runs from the conserved cysteine through the conserved F or W. The D gene is left open where the match is weak. Size is omitted from some rows. Given values are once, few, many or a class for expanded clones.

>TRBJ2-7|TRBD1|NA|TRBV6-6
TGTGCCAGCCGAACGACAGGGATGAGCTCCTACGAGCAGTACTTC
CASRTTGMSSYEQYF
>TRBJ2-5|NA|NA|TRBV28
TGTGCCAGCAAACCCCAGTCGGCTAACCAAGAGACCCAGTACTTC
CASKPQSANQETQYF
>TRBJ2-7|NA|NA|TRBV19
TGTGCCAGTAGTCGGGACGGGAGCTCCTACGAGCAGTACTTC
CASSRDGSSYEQYF
>TRBJ2-3|NA|NA|TRBV14
TGTGCCAGCAGCCAAGAAGAGGATACGCAGTATTTT
CASSQEEDTQYF
>TRBJ2-2|NA|few|TRBV5-1
TGCGCCAGCAGCTTGAGCGGCAGCCCGAACACCGGGGAGCTGTTTTTT
CASSLSGSPNTGELFF
>TRBJ2-5|TRBD2|once|TRBV6-5
TGTGCCAGCAGTTCCCGGCGCGGGAGTCAAGAGACCCAGTACTTC
CASSSRRGSQETQYF
>TRBJ2-1|TRBD2|many|TRBV7-9
TGTGCCAGCAGCCACCTAGCGGAGGGATACAATGAGCAGTTCTTC
CASSHLAEGYNEQFF
>TRBJ2-3|NA|NA|TRBV6-6
TGTGCCAGCACATCAAGCACAGATACGCAGTATTTT
CASTSSTDTQYF
>TRBJ2-1|NA|NA|TRBV7-8
TGTGCCAGCAGCCGGGACGGGGTTGAATACTATAATGAGCAGTTCTTC
CASSRDGVEYYNEQFF
>TRBJ2-5|TRBD1|NA|TRBV7-8
TGTGCCAGCAGCTTAGGACCTAGTGGGACAGTGCAAGAGACCCAGTACTTC
CASSLGPSGTVQETQYF
>TRBJ2-3|TRBD2|once|TRBV27
TGTGCCAGCAGGGCGGGACTAAATACAGATACGCAGTATTTT
CASRAGLNTDTQYF
>TRBJ2-1|NA|NA|TRBV7-7
TGTGCCAGAAAGCTTATGGGGGACGGTGAGCAGTTCTTC
CARKLMGDGEQFF
>TRBJ2-1|TRBD2|NA|TRBV5-1
TGCGCCAGCAGCTTGGAAGCGGGAGCCAACAATGAGCAGTTCTTC
CASSLEAGANNEQFF
>TRBJ1-5|TRBD1|many|TRBV19
TGTGCCACCGGGACAGGGGGGGAAGATCAGCCCCAGCATTTT
CATGTGGEDQPQHF
>TRBJ2-2|NA|NA|TRBV25-1
TGTGCGGTACGGGAAGGGTATGACACCGGGGAGCTGTTTTTT
CAVREGYDTGELFF
>TRBJ1-4|TRBD1|NA|TRBV18
TGTGCCAGCACATCGGGACAGAGAAATGAAAAACTGTTTTTT
CASTSGQRNEKLFF
>TRBJ2-7|NA|NA|TRBV7-7
TGTGCCAGCAGCTTAGTCCTAGCTGGCGAGCAGTACTTC
CASSLVLAGEQYF
>TRBJ1-5|TRBD1|once|TRBV5-4
TGTGCCAGCAGCCGGACGAGACAGGGGGGCAATCAGCCCCAGCATTTT
CASSRTRQGGNQPQHF
>TRBJ1-2|NA|few|TRBV4-2
TGTGCCAGCAGCCAAGGGGAAGGAGGCTACACCTTC
CASSQGEGGYTF
>TRBJ1-2|NA|NA|TRBV6-5
TGTGCCAGCAGCCCGACAGGAGGAAGTTATGGCTACACCTTC
CASSPTGGSYGYTF
>TRBJ2-4|TRBD2|few|TRBV11-2
TGTGCCAGCAGCCAGGGGACTAGCTATTTAAACATTCAGTACTTC
CASSQGTSYLNIQYF
>TRBJ1-1|TRBD1|NA|TRBV11-2
TGTGCCAGCAGCGCCTACAGGGGGGACACTGAAGCTTTCTTT
CASSAYRGDTEAFF
>TRBJ2-3|NA|NA|TRBV6-5
TGTGCCACTCGGGTGCTCCCCGAGCTTGGAGATACGCAGTATTTT
CATRVLPELGDTQYF
>TRBJ1-4|TRBD1|NA|TRBV6-1
TGTGCCACCACTCGGACAGGAGCAAATGAAAAACTGTTTTTT
CATTRTGANEKLFF
>TRBJ1-2|NA|NA|TRBV2
TGTGCCAGCAGGAAAACGGACCGAGAATATGGCTACACCTTC
CASRKTDREYGYTF
>TRBJ2-7|NA|few|TRBV5-5
TGTGCCAGCAGCTTGCAGGGGTACGAGCAGTACTTC
CASSLQGYEQYF
>TRBJ1-1|NA|NA|TRBV19
TGTGCCAGTAGTATTTTGGGAAACACTGAAGCTTTCTTT
CASSILGNTEAFF
>TRBJ2-5|NA|many|TRBV7-2
TGTGCCAGCAGTTCCTACATTAGTCGAGAGACCCAGTACTTC
CASSSYISRETQYF
>TRBJ1-1|TRBD1|NA|TRBV2
TGTGCCAGCAGGGTTGACAGGGAAGGTACTGAAGCTTTCTTT
CASRVDREGTEAFF
>TRBJ1-3|TRBD1|NA|TRBV18
TGTGCCAGCTCACCGCGTCCGACAGGGACCTCTGGAAACACCATATATTTT
CASSPRPTGTSGNTIYF
>TRBJ2-4|NA|NA|TRBV28
TGTGCCAGCAGAAGACAGAGCATCTTAGCCAAAAACATTCAGTACTTC
CASRRQSILAKNIQYF
>TRBJ2-5|NA|NA|TRBV5-1
TGCGCCAGCAGCTTGGCGGCGGGAAGTTACCAAGAGACCCAGTACTTC
CASSLAAGSYQETQYF
>TRBJ2-5|TRBD2|few|TRBV5-4
TGTGCCAGCAGCTTTTACGGGAGGGCCGTAGGAATTGAGACCCAGTACTTC
CASSFYGRAVGIETQYF
>TRBJ1-1|NA|NA|TRBV25-1
TGTGCCAGCAGTGCCGACATATCTGAAGCTTTCTTT
CASSADISEAFF
>TRBJ2-1|TRBD2|NA|TRBV10-3
TGTGCCATCAGTGATATGGGGCGGGAGGGCCCCGACAATGAGCAGTTCTTC
CAISDMGREGPDNEQFF
>TRBJ2-1|NA|few|TRBV6-5
TGTGCCAGCAGATCACTAGCAGGGAGTTTCGATGAGCAGTTCTTC
CASRSLAGSFDEQFF
>TRBJ2-6|TRBD2|NA|TRBV9
TGTGCCAGCAGCCCAGGACTAGCGGGAAGCTCTGGGGCCAACGTCCTGACTTTC
CASSPGLAGSSGANVLTF
>TRBJ2-3|TRBD2|few|TRBV7-3
TGTGCCAGCAGCTTAACGGCTAGCGGGGCGGGCACAGATACGCAGTATTTT
CASSLTASGAGTDTQYF
>TRBJ2-3|NA|NA|TRBV28
TGTGCCAGCACGGTCGCTCCAGATACGCAGTATTTT
CASTVAPDTQYF
>TRBJ1-1|NA|few|TRBV2
TGTGCCAGCATCCTCGACAGAACTGAAGCTTTCTTT
CASILDRTEAFF
>TRBJ1-5|TRBD1|NA|TRBV27
TGTGCCAGCAGTTCTGAGGGGGCGAGCAATCAGCCCCAGCATTTT
CASSSEGASNQPQHF
>TRBJ2-5|NA|NA|TRBV6-5
TGTGCCAGCAGTTACTCAGGGTGGGAGACCCAGTACTTC
CASSYSGWETQYF
>TRBJ2-7|TRBD1|NA|TRBV27
TGTGCCAGCAGTGCAGGGGGATATTACGAGCAGTACTTC
CASSAGGYYEQYF
>TRBJ2-1|NA|NA|TRBV2
TGTGCCAGCAGATCGCAATTTAACTACAATGAGCAGTTCTTC
CASRSQFNYNEQFF
>TRBJ1-1|NA|few|TRBV5-5
TGTGCCAGCAGCTCGAACTTCAGAAACACTGAAGCTTTCTTT
CASSSNFRNTEAFF
>TRBJ2-7|NA|NA|TRBV21-1
TGTGCCAGCAGCAACTCCGGGACAGAGTCCTACGAGCAGTACTTC
CASSNSGTESYEQYF
>TRBJ1-2|NA|NA|TRBV27
TGTGCCAGCACTACACTTCAGAGGAGCCGGGACAACTATGGCTACACCTTC
CASTTLQRSRDNYGYTF
>TRBJ2-5|NA|NA|TRBV5-1
TGCGCCAGCAGCATGACAGAATACCAAGAGACCCAGTACTTC
CASSMTEYQETQYF
>TRBJ1-5|NA|NA|TRBV18
TGTGCCAGCTCAGCAACAGGAAACAATCAGCCCCAGCATTTT
CASSATGNNQPQHF
>TRBJ1-1|NA|NA|TRBV19
TGTGCCAGTAGTATCCCGGCCACTGAAGCTTTCTTT
CASSIPATEAFF
>TRBJ1-1|NA|NA|TRBV5-5
TGTGCCAGCAGCTTGCGGGAATCCAACACTGAAGCTTTCTTT
CASSLRESNTEAFF
>TRBJ2-5|TRBD2|NA|TRBV25-1
TGTGCCAGCACCAAGCGGGACTCCGAGGAAGAAGAGACCCAGTACTTC
CASTKRDSEEEETQYF
>TRBJ1-2|NA|NA|TRBV27
TGTGCCAGCCACATTCCGGGTGGGGGCTACACCTTC
CASHIPGGGYTF
>TRBJ1-1|NA|NA|TRBV7-3
TGTGCCAGCAGCCCTTGGACAGCGAACACTGAAGCTTTCTTT
CASSPWTANTEAFF
>TRBJ1-4|NA|NA|TRBV7-8
TGTGCCAGCAGCTTAGGGAAGTCTAATGAAAAACTGTTTTTT
CASSLGKSNEKLFF
>TRBJ1-4|NA|NA|TRBV7-9
TGTGCCAGCAGCTTAACGGGTGGTAGTAGGGAAAAACTGTTTTTT
CASSLTGGSREKLFF
>TRBJ1-5|NA|NA|TRBV5-8
TGTGCCAGCAGTTGGGGGAACAACCGGGTCGGGCAGCCCCAGCATTTT
CASSWGNNRVGQPQHF
>TRBJ1-2|TRBD1|NA|TRBV7-8
TGTGCCAGCAGCTTAAGGGACAGGACCTCTAACTATGGCTACACCTTC
CASSLRDRTSNYGYTF
>TRBJ1-5|NA|NA|TRBV7-2
TGTGCCAGCAGCTTCTACGGCCAGCCCCAGCATTTT
CASSFYGQPQHF
>TRBJ2-7|TRBD2|NA|TRBV27
TGTGCCAGCAGTCCCGGGACTAGCGGGAAACGGGACGAGCAGTACTTC
CASSPGTSGKRDEQYF